The entry below describes one T cell receptor (beta chain). Original handling: Estimated nucleated cell counts came from reference gene primer amplification. Assay used: immunoSEQ multiplex PCR; TCRdb lists only in-frame clones, some missing. V and J calls and clone size are as listed in that table; D and trimming were resolved from the DNA. Among about 300,000 clones listed, roughly 86% were seen once. Germline CDR1 is MDHEN and CDR2 is SYDVKM. CDR3 size: 15 residues. Trimming left V 7 bases short and J 0 bases short, with 15 bases between. The entry originates in a study of blood T cell repertoires in COVID-19.

Sequencing used peripheral blood. The TCR comes from a man in his 70s with acute or convalescent COVID-19. V and J are TRBV28 and TRBJ2-5; TRBD1 is a possible D gene (6 bases). The CDR3 loop reads CASNGGGLNQETQYF. CDR3 sequence (DNA): TGTGCCAGCAATGGGGGCGGACTTAACCAAGAGACCCAGTACTTC.